The 22 T cell receptor beta chains listed next were all sequenced from one sample in a study of blood T cell repertoires in COVID-19. Produced via immunoSEQ multiplex PCR; TCRdb's table is partial and in-frame only. The sample has under 80,000 clones; roughly nine tenths are singletons. The sample taken for sequencing was peripheral blood. The receptors come from a man between 65 and 85 years old with active COVID-19.

The chain has TRBV18 and TRBJ2-1; 11 positions match TRBD2. CDR1 is KGHSH, CDR2 LQKENI, per germline. V was pared by 5 bases and J by 0 bases, with 3 bases of the junction left unmatched. The length of the CDR3 is 16 residues. CDR3 loop: CASSGGLAGSYNEQFF. DNA for the CDR3: TGTGCCAGCTCAGGTGGACTAGCGGGCTCCTACAATGAGCAGTTCTTC.

The chain recombines TRBV27 with TRBJ2-7; tentatively, D is TRBD2 (5 bases). The CDR3 has 13 residues. Germline V gives CDR1 MNHEY, CDR2 SMNVEV (reference sequence). The germline V and J ends were trimmed by 6 bases and 2 bases, with 11 bases remaining between them. In nucleotides, the CDR3 is TGTGCCAGCAGCCCCCGGGGTCCCTACGAGCAGTACTTC. Protein sequence: CASSPRGPYEQYF.

The count of this clone is one. The chain carries TRBV30 and TRBJ1-1; TRBD1 might be the D (6 bases). The germline CDR1 and CDR2 sequences are GTSNPN and SVGIG (reference sequence). This CDR3 region has 14 residues. Trimming removed 3 bases at V and 1 base at J, with 12 bases between. The CDR3 DNA reads as TGTGCCTGGAGGCCGGGACACCCGAACACTGAAGCTTTCTTT. Protein: CAWRPGHPNTEAFF.

V gene TRBV18 combines with J gene TRBJ2-5; TRBD1 might be the D (6 bases). The length of the CDR3 is 15 residues. The V and J ends lost 3 bases and 0 bases respectively, with 11 bases between them. In germline, CDR1 is KGHSH, CDR2 LQKENI. The CDR3 DNA reads TGTGCCAGCTCACCCCGACAGGCCAACCAAGAGACCCAGTACTTC. Protein: CASSPRQANQETQYF.

The chain combines TRBV28 with TRBJ2-7; the match to TRBD2 covers 8 bases. The germline CDR1 and CDR2 sequences are MDHEN and SYDVKM. The CDR3 runs to 15 residues. V lost 4 bases, J lost 2 bases, and 7 bases stayed unmatched. CDR3 sequence reads: CASSSGREAPYEQYF. The CDR3, as DNA: TGTGCCAGCAGTTCCGGGCGGGAGGCCCCCTACGAGCAGTACTTC. The full variable domain, in which reference TRBV28 and TRBJ2-7 provide the parts outside the CDR3, is DVKVTQSSRYLVKRTGEKVFLECVQDMDHENMFWYRQDPGLGLRLIYFSYDVKMKEKGDIPEGYSVSREKKERFSLILESASTNQTSMYLCASSSGREAPYEQYFGPGTRLTVT.

The chain carries TRBV28 and TRBJ2-1; D uncertain. This CDR3 spans 13 amino acids. CDR1 and CDR2 from the germline V gene are MDHEN and SYDVKM. Trimming shortened V by 7 bases and J by 4 bases, and 11 bases separated the two germline ends. The CDR3 is CASTLNAYNEQFF. CDR3 coding DNA: TGTGCCAGCACCCTGAACGCGTACAATGAGCAGTTCTTC.

The V and J genes are TRBV24-1 and TRBJ1-1, with TRBD1 identical over 9 bases. The CDR3 has 14 amino acids. Germline V gene lookup returns CDR1 KGHDR and CDR2 SFDVKD. With V trimmed by 12 bases and J by 1 base, 8 bases remained unmatched. The CDR3 loop is CASQPGQGNTEAFF. CDR3 bases: TGTGCCTCACAACCGGGACAGGGGAACACTGAAGCTTTCTTT.

The chain links TRBV5-1 to TRBJ1-3; D ambiguous. The CDR3 extends over 14 amino acids. V lost 0 bases and J 7 bases, leaving 11 bases between the germline ends. Germline V gives CDR1 SGHRS, CDR2 YFSETQ. The CDR3 coding sequence is TGCGCCAGCAGCTTGGTGGCCGATTCGAACACCATATATTTT. This encodes CASSLVADSNTIYF. Full variable domain (outside the CDR3, taken from reference TRBV5-1 and TRBJ1-3): KAGVTQTPRYLIKTRGQQVTLSCSPISGHRSVSWYQQTPGQGLQFLFEYFSETQRNKGNFPGRFSGRQFSNSRSEMNVSTLELGDSALYLCASSLVADSNTIYFGEGSWLTVV.

This clone appeared a single time. This rearrangement joins TRBV3-1 (or the pseudogene TRBV3-2) to TRBJ2-5; D is uncertain. The germline gives CDR1 LGHDT, CDR2 YNNKEL (reference sequence). Trimming took 4 bases from V and 7 from J, leaving 13 bases between them. CDR3 length: 13 amino acids. The CDR3 DNA is TGTGCCAGCAGCCCCCGCCCGTCCGGGACCCAGTACTTC. Translated: CASSPRPSGTQYF.

In its sample, this clone is medium-sized (0.01 to 0.1%). The gene calls are TRBV2 and TRBJ2-1; perhaps TRBD2 as D (6 bases). Trimming removed 7 bases at V and 3 bases at J, with 16 bases between. Germline CDR1 reads SNHLY; CDR2 reads FYNNEI. The CDR3 runs 15 residues. CDR3 in DNA: TGTGCCAGCACCGGGGTGGGGGGAAACTACAATGAGCAGTTCTTC. Translation: CASTGVGGNYNEQFF.

This clone showed up just a few times. The genes are TRBV7-2 and TRBJ1-5, with 9 bases matching TRBD1. With V trimmed by 2 bases and J by 6 bases, 8 bases remained unmatched. The CDR3 totals 16 residues. CDR1 is SGHTA, CDR2 FQGNSA, per germline. The CDR3, as DNA: TGTGCCAGCAGCTTAACGGGACAGGGAATTGGTCAGCCCCAGCATTTT. Protein sequence: CASSLTGQGIGQPQHF.

The chain combines TRBV14 with TRBJ1-1, with D tentatively TRBD1 (6 bases). Looked up from germline, CDR1 is SGHDN and CDR2 is FVKESK. Trimming took 4 bases from V and 4 from J, leaving 10 bases between them. The CDR3 totals 13 residues. CDR3 sequence: CASSRGRGTEAFF. In DNA form, the CDR3 reads TGTGCCAGCAGCCGAGGCAGGGGCACTGAAGCTTTCTTT.

The rearrangement links TRBV25-1 to TRBJ2-3, with D possibly being TRBD1 (5 bases). This CDR3 has 14 residues. CDR1 and CDR2 (germline): MGHDK, SYGVNS. Trimming pared 5 bases from V and 2 bases from J, leaving 11 bases between. CDR3 in DNA: TGTGCCAGCAGTTTAGGGGCCACCACAGATACGCAGTATTTT. It yields the protein CASSLGATTDTQYF.

The rearrangement uses TRBV5-1 and TRBJ2-2; TRBD1 matches at 8 bases. Germline CDR1 is SGHRS and CDR2 is YFSETQ. The CDR3 consists of 14 residues. V dropped 10 bases and J dropped 4; count of bases not matched to a gene: 9. CDR3 DNA sequence: TGCGCCGGCGGACAGGGTCTGGGCACCGGGGAGCTGTTTTTT. Translation gives CAGGQGLGTGELFF.

Notes on this clone: This specimen includes other DNA sequences encoding the same CDR3. V gene TRBV7-8 combines with J gene TRBJ1-4, with D possibly being TRBD1 (5 bases). The germline V gene encodes CDR1 SGHVS and CDR2 FQNEAQ. CDR3 length: 17 residues. Trimming removed 1 base from V and 4 bases from J, with 16 bases in between. The CDR3 nucleotides are TGTGCCAGCAGCTTAGGGACCCCGGGGGGGGGTAATGAAAAACTGTTTTTT. The encoded protein is CASSLGTPGGGNEKLFF.

V is TRBV5-1 and J is TRBJ2-3; 11 bases map to TRBD2. Looked up from germline, CDR1 is SGHRS and CDR2 is YFSETQ. The junction had 10 bases not matched to a gene; V was cut back by 4 bases and J by 0 bases. The CDR3 sequence is 18 residues long. Written as DNA, the CDR3 is TGCGCCAGCAGCCCCCTCGGGACTAGCGGAACTAGCACAGATACGCAGTATTTT. Translating gives CASSPLGTSGTSTDTQYF. Combining the CDR3 with reference TRBV5-1 and TRBJ2-3 gives the whole variable domain KAGVTQTPRYLIKTRGQQVTLSCSPISGHRSVSWYQQTPGQGLQFLFEYFSETQRNKGNFPGRFSGRQFSNSRSEMNVSTLELGDSALYLCASSPLGTSGTSTDTQYFGPGTRLTVL.

With respect to this clone: At one end, the junction sequence differs from germline, possibly due to a read error. The J gene is TRBJ1-2, the V gene TRBV19; TRBD1 might be the D (5 bases). Germline CDR1 LNHDA, CDR2 SQIVND (reference sequence). The CDR3 is 11 amino acids. CDR3 sequence (DNA): TGTGCCAGTAGGACAGCCTATGGCCACACCTTC. This gives the protein CASRTAYGHTF.

This rearrangement joins TRBV4-3 to TRBJ2-5; D is unclear. Trimming left V 0 bases short and J 5 bases short, with 4 bases between. Looked up from germline, CDR1 is LGHNA and CDR2 is YSLEER. This CDR3 region has 12 residues. The CDR3 DNA follows: TGCGCCAGCAGCCAAGATCGGGAGACCCAGTACTTC. Its protein product is CASSQDRETQYF.

This rearrangement joins TRBV28 to TRBJ2-7, with 12 bases lining up with TRBD1. CDR3 length: 17 amino acids. J gave up 1 base and V 5 bases, and 9 bases lay outside the gene matches. The germline V gene encodes CDR1 MDHEN and CDR2 SYDVKM. The CDR3 sequence: CASSPWGQGALSYEQYF. Written as DNA, the CDR3 is TGTGCCAGCAGTCCCTGGGGACAGGGGGCCTTGTCCTACGAGCAGTACTTC.

The chain recombines TRBV3-1 (or the pseudogene TRBV3-2) with TRBJ2-1, with TRBD2 matching over 8 bases. Losses at the gene ends were 0 bases for V and 2 bases for J; bases not matched to a gene: 18. Germline CDR1 and CDR2: LGHDT and YNNKEL (reference sequence). This CDR3 spans 21 amino acids. The DNA of the CDR3 is TGTGCCAGCAGCCAAGATCGTGGCGTAGCGGGGAAGGGGCTCCCCTACAATGAGCAGTTCTTC. As protein: CASSQDRGVAGKGLPYNEQFF.

This rearrangement joins TRBV28 to TRBJ1-5; TRBD1 is a possible D gene (5 bases). The CDR3 runs to 13 residues. CDR1 and CDR2 from the germline V gene are MDHEN and SYDVKM. The germline V and J ends were trimmed by 7 bases and 4 bases, with 11 bases remaining between them. The CDR3 region is CASTGGGNQPQHF. The DNA of the CDR3 is TGTGCCAGCACGGGGGGGGGTAATCAGCCCCAGCATTTT.

In DNA form, the CDR3 reads TGTGCCAGCACCGTCGGGGGAGCCTACAATGAGCAGTTCTTC. This translates into CASTVGGAYNEQFF. The V gene is TRBV27, the J gene TRBJ2-1, with a possible D match to TRBD2 (6 bases). The CDR3 loop spans 14 amino acids. V gave up 7 bases and J gave up 2 bases, with 12 bases separating them. Germline loops: CDR1 MNHEY, CDR2 SMNVEV (reference sequence).